This T cell receptor (beta chain) is from a study of blood T cell repertoires in COVID-19. Clones were read by immunoSEQ multiplex PCR, and TCRdb kept only the in-frame ones, dropping some. The data contain 150,000 to 200,000 clones, around nine tenths of them singletons. V lost 2 bases and J 6 bases, leaving 17 bases between the germline ends. CDR3 length: 15 residues. The V gene's germline CDR1 is GTSNPN and CDR2 SVGIG (reference sequence). Input material: peripheral blood. This TCR derives from a woman between 65 and 79 years old with COVID-19, enrolled during active disease. The chain combines TRBV30 with TRBJ2-1; the D gene is possibly TRBD2 (6 bases). The CDR3 spells CAWSLGGILFNEQFF. The DNA for the CDR3 is TGTGCCTGGAGTCTAGGCGGGATACTTTTCAATGAGCAGTTCTTC.